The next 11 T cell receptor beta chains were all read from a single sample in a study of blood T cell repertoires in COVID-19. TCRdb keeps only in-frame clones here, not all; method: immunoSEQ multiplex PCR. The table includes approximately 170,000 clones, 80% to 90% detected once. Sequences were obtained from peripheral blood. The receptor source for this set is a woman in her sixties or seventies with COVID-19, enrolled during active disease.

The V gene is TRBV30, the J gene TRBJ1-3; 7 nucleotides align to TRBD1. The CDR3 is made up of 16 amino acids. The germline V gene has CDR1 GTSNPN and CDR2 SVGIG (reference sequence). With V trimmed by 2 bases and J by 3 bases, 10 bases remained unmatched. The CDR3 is CAWSLGAGGFGNTIYF. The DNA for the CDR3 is TGTGCCTGGAGTTTAGGAGCAGGGGGATTTGGAAACACCATATATTTT. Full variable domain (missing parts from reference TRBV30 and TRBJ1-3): SQTIHQWPATLVQPVGSPLSLECTVEGTSNPNLYWYRQAAGRGLQLLFYSVGIGQISSEVPQNLSASRPQDRQFILSSKKLLLSDSGFYLCAWSLGAGGFGNTIYFGEGSWLTVV.

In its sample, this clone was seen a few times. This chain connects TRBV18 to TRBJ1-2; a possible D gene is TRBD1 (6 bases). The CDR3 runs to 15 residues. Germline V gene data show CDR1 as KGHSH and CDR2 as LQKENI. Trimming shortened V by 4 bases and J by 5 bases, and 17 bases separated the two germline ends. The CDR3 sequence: CASSLLSGQGYGYTF. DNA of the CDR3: TGTGCCAGCTCACTCTTATCAGGGCAGGGGTATGGCTACACCTTC.

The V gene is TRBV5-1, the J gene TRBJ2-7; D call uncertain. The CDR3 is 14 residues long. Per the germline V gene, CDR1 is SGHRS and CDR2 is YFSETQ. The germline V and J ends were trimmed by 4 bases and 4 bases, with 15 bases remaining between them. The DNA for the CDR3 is TGCGCCAGCAGCCCGAAGATGACAAATTACGAGCAGTACTTC. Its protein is CASSPKMTNYEQYF.

The CDR3 region is CASSQARGGPYNEQFF. The CDR3 region has the DNA TGTGCCAGCAGCCAAGCCCGGGGGGGCCCCTACAATGAGCAGTTCTTC. The chain combines TRBV3-1 (or the pseudogene TRBV3-2) with TRBJ2-1, with TRBD2 matching over 8 bases. Germline V gene data show CDR1 as LGHDT and CDR2 as YNNKEL (reference sequence). The CDR3 extends over 16 amino acids. Trimming cost V 1 base and J 2 bases; bases outside gene matches: 4.

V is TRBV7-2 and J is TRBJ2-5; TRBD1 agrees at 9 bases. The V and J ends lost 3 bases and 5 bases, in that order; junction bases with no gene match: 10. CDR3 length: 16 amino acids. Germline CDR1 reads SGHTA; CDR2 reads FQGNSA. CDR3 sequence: CASSFRGGGQGETQYF. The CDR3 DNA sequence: TGTGCCAGCAGCTTTCGGGGTGGAGGACAGGGGGAGACCCAGTACTTC.

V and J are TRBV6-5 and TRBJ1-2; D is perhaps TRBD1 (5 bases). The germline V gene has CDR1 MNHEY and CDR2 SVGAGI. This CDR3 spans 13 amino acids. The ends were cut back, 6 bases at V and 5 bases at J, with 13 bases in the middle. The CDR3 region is CASRESGVYGYTF. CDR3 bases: TGTGCCAGCAGAGAGTCGGGGGTTTATGGCTACACCTTC.

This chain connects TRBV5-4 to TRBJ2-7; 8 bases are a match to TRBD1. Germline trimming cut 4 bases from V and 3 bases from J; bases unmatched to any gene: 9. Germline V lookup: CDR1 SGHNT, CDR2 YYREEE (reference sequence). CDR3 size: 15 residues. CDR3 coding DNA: TGTGCCAGCAGCGGAGGACAGGGACGGGTCTACGAGCAGTACTTC. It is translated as CASSGGQGRVYEQYF.

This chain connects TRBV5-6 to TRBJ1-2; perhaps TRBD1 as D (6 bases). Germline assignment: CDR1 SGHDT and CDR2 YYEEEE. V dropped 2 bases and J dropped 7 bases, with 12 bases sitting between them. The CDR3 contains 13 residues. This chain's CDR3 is CASSLGQFSGYTF. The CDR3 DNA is TGTGCCAGCAGCTTAGGACAGTTTTCTGGCTACACCTTC.

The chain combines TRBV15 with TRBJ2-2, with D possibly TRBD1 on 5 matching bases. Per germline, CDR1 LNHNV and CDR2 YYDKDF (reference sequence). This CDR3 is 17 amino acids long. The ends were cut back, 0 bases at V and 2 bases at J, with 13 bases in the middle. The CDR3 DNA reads TGTGCCACCAGCAGAGATCTGCCACAGGTCAACACCGGGGAGCTGTTTTTT. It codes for CATSRDLPQVNTGELFF.

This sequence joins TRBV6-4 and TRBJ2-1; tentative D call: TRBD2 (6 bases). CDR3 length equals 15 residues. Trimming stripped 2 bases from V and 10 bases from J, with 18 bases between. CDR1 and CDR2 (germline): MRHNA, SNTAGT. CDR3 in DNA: TGTGCCAGCAGTGACCAACGCAAGGAGGGAATCGAGCAGTTCTTC. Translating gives CASSDQRKEGIEQFF.

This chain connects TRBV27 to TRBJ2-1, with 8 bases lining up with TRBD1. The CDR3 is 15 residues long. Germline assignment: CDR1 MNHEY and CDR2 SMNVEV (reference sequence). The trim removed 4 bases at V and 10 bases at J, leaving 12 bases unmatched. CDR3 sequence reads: CASSSTQTGAREQFF. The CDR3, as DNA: TGTGCCAGCAGTTCCACCCAGACAGGGGCTCGGGAGCAGTTCTTC.